The entry below gives a single TCR beta chain sequence along with its context. The sample belongs to a study of blood T cell repertoires in COVID-19. Across the whole study: Researchers got acute and convalescent COVID-19 samples from the United States, Italy and Spain. In each case, the material was cDNA or gDNA derived from T cells, B-cell-depleted T cells, or PBMCs.

The length of the CDR3 is 15 residues. The V segment lost 5 bases and the J segment 3 bases; nucleotides outside the gene matches: 7. From germline, CDR1 is SGHAT and CDR2 FQNNGV. The method was immunoSEQ multiplex PCR; TCRdb's version includes in-frame clones alone and lacks a portion of them. The sample lists around 290,000 clones, 91% occurring once. The V gene is TRBV11-2, the J gene TRBJ2-1, with 7 bases fitting TRBD2. The specimen was peripheral blood. The TCR comes from a woman aged 25 to 45 with COVID-19, enrolled during active disease. CDR3 region: CASSPFGGNYNEQFF. The CDR3 coding sequence is TGTGCCAGCAGCCCTTTCGGGGGGAACTACAATGAGCAGTTCTTC. The full variable domain, its missing parts supplied by reference TRBV11-2 and TRBJ2-1, is EAGVAQSPRYKIIEKRQSVAFWCNPISGHATLYWYQQILGQGPKLLIQFQNNGVVDDSQLPKDRFSAERLKGVDSTLKIQPAKLEDSAVYLCASSPFGGNYNEQFFGPGTRLTVL.